The 20 T cell receptor beta chains in this list originate from one sample, sequenced in a study of OX40 agonist ivuxolimab in advanced cancers. Libraries were prepared by immunoSEQ multiplex PCR; TCRdb keeps only in-frame clonotypes and omits some of them. This sample carries about 55,000 clones, 70% to 90% of them seen once, and the ten largest clones take about 13%. The input for sequencing was CD4+ or CD8+ T cells sorted from blood, taken in a trial of the OX40 agonist ivuxolimab. Receptors were obtained from an adult with an advanced solid tumor such as melanoma, head and neck, liver or kidney cancer.

The genes are TRBV11-3 and TRBJ1-3; D is unresolved. The germline V and J ends were trimmed by 0 bases and 0 bases, with 6 bases remaining between them. The CDR3 length is 15 residues. Germline V gene sequence: CDR1 SGHNT, CDR2 YENEEA. Written as DNA, the CDR3 is TGTGCCAGCAGCTTAGAACACCGCTCTGGAAACACCATATATTTT. This encodes CASSLEHRSGNTIYF.

V usage is TRBV5-4 and J usage is TRBJ1-2; D is possibly TRBD1 (5 bases). CDR1 and CDR2 (germline): SGHNT, YYREEE (reference sequence). CDR3 length: 14 residues. V shed 1 base and J shed 4 bases, with 11 bases lying between them. CDR3 sequence reads: CASSLSWGGYGYTF. The CDR3 DNA reads as TGTGCCAGCAGCTTGTCTTGGGGCGGCTATGGCTACACCTTC.

This clone was detected only once. The rearrangement links TRBV7-9 to TRBJ1-4, with 11 bases aligning to TRBD1. Germline V gene lookup returns CDR1 SEHNR and CDR2 FQNEAQ (reference sequence). The CDR3 covers 18 residues. V was clipped by 5 bases and J by 2 bases; unmatched bases: 10. The CDR3 DNA reads as TGTGCCAGCAGCCCACTTTGGGGACAGGGGGGTACTAATGAAAAACTGTTTTTT. Protein: CASSPLWGQGGTNEKLFF.

The chain carries TRBV27 and TRBJ1-1; 7 bases line up with TRBD1. The V gene's germline CDR1 is MNHEY and CDR2 SMNVEV (reference sequence). The ends lost 8 bases at V and 5 bases at J; junction bases unmatched: 11. The CDR3 extends over 14 amino acids. The CDR3 is CASLNRGIKTEAFF. The CDR3 region has the DNA TGTGCCAGCCTGAACAGGGGAATAAAGACTGAAGCTTTCTTT.

The chain couples TRBV18 to TRBJ2-7; perhaps D is TRBD1 or TRBD2 (5 bases each). The V gene's germline CDR1 is KGHSH and CDR2 LQKENI. The CDR3 is made up of 12 amino acids. The V end lost 6 bases, the J end lost 7 bases, and 13 bases lay between the germline ends. This chain's CDR3 is CASSGEWREQYF. The CDR3 DNA follows: TGTGCCAGCTCGGGGGAATGGAGGGAGCAGTACTTC.

The V call is TRBV27, the J call TRBJ1-5; TRBD1 agrees at 7 bases. Germline CDR1 reads MNHEY; CDR2 reads SMNVEV (reference sequence). Trimming removed 7 bases from V and 3 bases from J; junction bases left unmatched: 6. The CDR3 sequence is 14 residues long. The CDR3 DNA follows: TGTGCCAGCACCCAGGGGGGAGCCAATCAGCCCCAGCATTTT. Protein: CASTQGGANQPQHF.

This chain links TRBV7-9 with TRBJ1-4; D is perhaps TRBD1 (5 bases). Germline V gives CDR1 SEHNR, CDR2 FQNEAQ (reference sequence). The CDR3 is 15 amino acids. V lost 1 base to trimming and J lost 7 bases, with 13 bases between them. The CDR3 sequence: CASSLVQGAFEKLFF. As DNA, the CDR3 is TGTGCCAGCAGCTTAGTTCAGGGAGCCTTTGAAAAACTGTTTTTT.

The chain is built from TRBV11-1 and TRBJ2-3; TRBD2 aligns across 8 bases. Germline lookup yields CDR1 SGHAT and CDR2 FQDESV (reference sequence). The CDR3 totals 12 residues. With V trimmed by 4 bases and J by 6 bases, 0 bases remained unmatched. For the CDR3, the DNA is TGTGCCAGCAGCTCGGGGGGGGATACGCAGTATTTT. This codes for CASSSGGDTQYF.

This clone appeared a single time. The rearrangement uses TRBV6-5 and TRBJ1-6; 9 nucleotides agree with TRBD1. The CDR3 runs to 15 residues. V lost 3 bases to trimming and J lost 9 bases; unmatched junction nucleotides: 6. The germline CDR1 and CDR2 sequences are MNHEY and SVGAGI. CDR3 sequence (DNA): TGTGCCAGCAGTTATACGGGACAGGGTGCTTCACCCCTCCACTTT. Its protein product is CASSYTGQGASPLHF.

The CDR3 here is CASGLVGHYRSTDTQYF. CDR3 in DNA: TGTGCTAGTGGTTTGGTGGGTCACTACAGGAGCACAGATACGCAGTATTTT. J is TRBJ2-3 and V is TRBV12-5, with D possibly being TRBD1 (5 bases). Germline assignment: CDR1 LGHNT and CDR2 FRNRAP. Trimming took off 0 bases at V and 0 bases at J, with 13 bases between the two ends. This CDR3 is 17 amino acids long.

This clone showed up just once. This sequence joins TRBV19 and TRBJ1-6; no clear D gene. The CDR3 length is 16 residues. The ends were cut back, 8 bases at V and 3 bases at J, with 17 bases in the middle. From germline, CDR1 is LNHDA and CDR2 SQIVND (reference sequence). CDR3 nucleotide sequence: TGTGCCAGTTCGGGTACGAAGGATCGCTATAATTCACCCCTCCACTTT. It translates to CASSGTKDRYNSPLHF.

This sequence joins TRBV4-2 and TRBJ1-1; no clear D. From germline, CDR1 is LGHNA and CDR2 YNFKEQ. V was pared by 1 base and J by 3 bases, with 18 bases between. The CDR3 is made up of 17 amino acids. The CDR3 is CASSQVGFEMKDTEAFF. In nucleotides, the CDR3 is TGTGCCAGCAGCCAAGTGGGATTTGAAATGAAGGACACTGAAGCTTTCTTT.

In this sample, this clone turned up many times. The V call is TRBV2, the J call TRBJ1-5; no clear D. The germline V gene has CDR1 SNHLY and CDR2 FYNNEI. With 6 bases removed from V and 1 base from J, the gap between germline ends came to 22 bases. The CDR3 spans 18 residues. The CDR3 sequence: CASSRERGAARSNQPQHF. CDR3 in DNA: TGTGCCAGCAGCCGAGAACGTGGTGCCGCCCGGAGCAATCAGCCCCAGCATTTT. Looking up the rest from reference TRBV2 and TRBJ1-5 gives the full variable domain: EPEVTQTPSHQVTQMGQEVILRCVPISNHLYFYWYRQILGQKVEFLVSFYNNEISEKSEIFDDQFSVERPDGSNFTLKIRSTKLEDSAMYFCASSRERGAARSNQPQHFGDGTRLSIL.

V and J are TRBV7-2 and TRBJ2-7; no clear D. Trimming removed 0 bases from V and 5 bases from J, with 11 bases in between. CDR3 length equals 14 residues. The germline V gene encodes CDR1 SGHTA and CDR2 FQGNSA. CDR3 amino acids: CASSLAQGSHEQYF. The CDR3 DNA follows: TGTGCCAGCAGCTTAGCGCAAGGTTCCCACGAGCAGTACTTC.

This clone came up a few times. The CDR3 DNA reads as TGTGCCACACACTCTGGGGAGAACACTGAAGCTTTCTTT. Encoded protein: CATHSGENTEAFF. The chain recombines TRBV19 with TRBJ1-1; D unresolved. Trimming removed 10 bases from V and 1 base from J, with 13 bases in between. The CDR3 is made up of 13 amino acids. The germline V gene has CDR1 LNHDA and CDR2 SQIVND (reference sequence). The whole variable domain, filled in from reference TRBV19 and TRBJ1-1, reads DGGITQSPKYLFRKEGQNVTLSCEQNLNHDAMYWYRQDPGQGLRLIYYSQIVNDFQKGDIAEGYSVSREKKESFPLTVTSAQKNPTAFYLCATHSGENTEAFFGQGTRLTVV.

This clone showed up just once. The V and J genes are TRBV5-8 and TRBJ2-5, with 7 bases matching TRBD1. J gave up 1 base and V 2 bases, and 17 bases lay outside the gene matches. The CDR3 loop spans 19 amino acids. Germline CDR1 and CDR2: SGHTS and YDEGEE. CDR3 DNA sequence: TGTGCCAGCAGCTTTGGGATAGAAACGGACAGGAGTACCCAAGAGACCCAGTACTTC. It encodes CASSFGIETDRSTQETQYF. Variable domain in full (rest from reference TRBV5-8 and TRBJ2-5): EAGVTQSPTHLIKTRGQQATLRCSPISGHTSVYWYQQALGLGLQFLLWYDEGEERNRGNFPPRFSGRQFPNYSSELNVNALELEDSALYLCASSFGIETDRSTQETQYFGPGTRLLVL.

This rearrangement joins TRBV2 to TRBJ1-1, with 11 bases that match TRBD1. The length of the CDR3 is 14 residues. CDR1 is SNHLY, CDR2 FYNNEI, per germline. V lost 8 bases, J lost 3 bases, and 5 bases stayed unmatched. The DNA of the CDR3 is TGTGCCAGCGGACAGGGGGCTGTAGACACTGAAGCTTTCTTT. Its protein product is CASGQGAVDTEAFF. Supplemented by reference TRBV2 and TRBJ1-1, the full variable domain reads EPEVTQTPSHQVTQMGQEVILRCVPISNHLYFYWYRQILGQKVEFLVSFYNNEISEKSEIFDDQFSVERPDGSNFTLKIRSTKLEDSAMYFCASGQGAVDTEAFFGQGTRLTVV.

Here the CDR3 reads CASSFTGSNQPQHF. The CDR3 DNA sequence: TGTGCCAGCAGTTTCACAGGGAGCAATCAGCCCCAGCATTTT. The chain recombines TRBV27 with TRBJ1-5, with D possibly being TRBD1 (6 bases). Trimming stripped 3 bases from V and 1 base from J, with 7 bases between. The CDR3 has 14 residues. Germline V gene lookup returns CDR1 MNHEY and CDR2 SMNVEV (reference sequence).

The CDR3 loop reads CASSLGPGQGFVGELFF. The DNA for the CDR3 is TGTGCCAGCAGCTTAGGCCCGGGACAGGGGTTTGTCGGGGAGCTGTTTTTT. The V gene is TRBV7-6, the J gene TRBJ2-2; 10 nucleotides line up with TRBD1. This CDR3 region has 17 residues. The germline V gene has CDR1 SGHVS and CDR2 FNYEAQ. After removal of 1 base from V and 7 bases from J, the junction contained 9 bases not matched to a gene.

This chain links TRBV28 with TRBJ2-1; D perhaps matches TRBD1 (5 bases). Trimming removed 8 bases at V and 1 base at J, with 27 bases between. CDR3 length: 19 amino acids. CDR1 MDHEN and CDR2 SYDVKM come from the germline V gene. CDR3 bases: TGTGCCAGCCGCCTGATCGGACAAGGGTCGGGTGGGTCCTACAATGAGCAGTTCTTC. Protein sequence: CASRLIGQGSGGSYNEQFF.